Sequencing of this T cell receptor (beta chain) was carried out in a study of cytomegalovirus exposure and HLA in healthy donors. The length of the CDR3 is 13 residues. V was trimmed by 2 bases and J by 1 base, leaving 7 bases between them. Germline values: CDR1 SGHRS, CDR2 YFSETQ. Whole-study results and caveats: Later, an analysis found that common viral pathogens appeared to be linked with several of the most significant clusters. Many donors carried some public TCRs, although rarity characterized most TCR sequences.

The PCR used 60 Vbeta and 13 Jbeta primers. Methods used by the authors: Around 76 million unique TCR beta chains, 9 million to 12 million shared, were counted in a later analysis. TCRdb keeps only in-frame clones here, not all; method: immunoSEQ multiplex PCR. V, J and clone size reflect that table, while D and trimming were determined from the DNA. The sample holds around 230,000 clones, roughly 82% seen once. Comment on this clone: What it binds is unknown.

Sequencing used PBMCs. This TCR was sampled from a man aged 40-50 years in good health and CMV-seropositive. This chain uses TRBV5-1 with TRBJ2-7; a weak D match, TRBD1 (5 bases). CDR3 sequence reads: CASSFTGSYEQYF. CDR3 in DNA: TGCGCCAGCAGCTTTACAGGTTCCTACGAGCAGTACTTC.